This T cell receptor (beta chain) is drawn from a study of siplizumab effects on memory and regulatory T cells. V dropped 0 bases and J dropped 6 bases, with 6 bases sitting between them. Germline-derived CDR1 and CDR2 are LGHNA and YNFKEQ. There are 13 residues in the CDR3. For this clone: As yet, its antigen is unknown.

Points from the study as a whole: No assignable naive or memory phenotype existed for roughly 75-97% of proliferating CD4+ or CD8+ clones. Mappable alloreactive CD4+ clones were on average about 62% Treg-derived with siplizumab, under 30% in controls. Unstimulated subsets accounted for the mapping of only a minor share of the clones that were alloreactive.

Method: immunoSEQ multiplex PCR; TCRdb's copy keeps in-frame clones and lacks some. The sample holds about 110,000 clones, roughly nine tenths seen once. Material for sequencing was Tregs sorted from blood. The clonotype originates from a human donor in good health. The rearrangement links TRBV4-2 to TRBJ1-5, with D possibly being TRBD1 (5 bases). CDR3 DNA: TGTGCCAGCAGCCAAGACAGGGTTCAGCCCCAGCATTTT. Encoded protein: CASSQDRVQPQHF.